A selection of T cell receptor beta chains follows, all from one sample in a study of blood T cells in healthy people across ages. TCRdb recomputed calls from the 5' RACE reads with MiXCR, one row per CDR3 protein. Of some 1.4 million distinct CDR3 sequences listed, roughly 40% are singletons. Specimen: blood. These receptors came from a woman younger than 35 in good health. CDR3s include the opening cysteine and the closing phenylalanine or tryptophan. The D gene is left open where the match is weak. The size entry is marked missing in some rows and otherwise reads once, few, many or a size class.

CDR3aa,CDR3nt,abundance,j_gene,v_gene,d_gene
CASTSDGEGALGEQYF,TGTGCCAGCACCTCAGACGGTGAGGGGGCTTTAGGCGAGCAGTACTTC,-,TRBJ2-7,TRBV28,TRBD1
CASSANMWGYTF,TGTGCCAGCAGCGCCAATATGTGGGGCTACACCTTC,-,TRBJ1-2,TRBV5-5,-
CASSLRTSGRADNEQFF,TGTGCCAGCAGCTTGAGGACTAGCGGGAGGGCCGACAATGAGCAGTTCTTC,-,TRBJ2-1,TRBV5-5,TRBD2
CASSLGGGSGTSGESYNEQFF,TGTGCCAGCAGCTTAGGGGGCGGCTCCGGGACTAGCGGGGAGTCCTACAATGAGCAGTTCTTC,-,TRBJ2-1,TRBV11-3,TRBD2
CSARKTWTSGRGTGELFF,TGCAGTGCTAGAAAGACCTGGACTAGCGGGAGGGGCACCGGGGAGCTGTTTTTT,-,TRBJ2-2,TRBV20-1,TRBD2
CASSPLGGRIQETQYF,TGCGCCAGCAGCCCCTTGGGAGGAAGAATTCAAGAGACCCAGTACTTC,-,TRBJ2-5,TRBV4-1,-
CASSLPPRGKYNEQFF,TGTGCCAGCAGCCTACCCCCCAGGGGAAAGTACAATGAGCAGTTCTTC,-,TRBJ2-1,TRBV11-2,-
CSAPVGGVSNEQFF,TGCAGTGCTCCCGTCGGCGGGGTTTCCAATGAGCAGTTCTTC,few,TRBJ2-1,TRBV20-1,-
CASSSFYNEQFF,TGTGCCAGCAGCTCTTTCTACAATGAGCAGTTCTTC,few,TRBJ2-1,TRBV3-1,-
CASMGFGGSPSETQYF,TGTGCCAGCATGGGATTCGGGGGGAGTCCCTCAGAGACCCAGTACTTC,few,TRBJ2-5,TRBV6-5,TRBD2
CPSSLSAMISYEQYF,TGTCCCAGCAGTTTATCGGCTATGATCTCCTACGAGCAGTACTTC,once,TRBJ2-7,TRBV27,-
CAWNDGDGGTMEAFF,TGTGCCTGGAATGACGGGGATGGAGGAACGATGGAAGCTTTCTTT,-,TRBJ1-1,TRBV30,-
CASSLVRHNSPLHF,TGTGCCAGCAGTTTAGTCAGACATAATTCACCCCTCCACTTT,-,TRBJ1-6,TRBV12-3/TRBV12-4,-
CASSPTSGQTQYF,TGTGCCAGCAGTCCGACTAGCGGACAGACCCAGTACTTC,few,TRBJ2-5,TRBV7-6,TRBD2
CASSLQGVGSTQYF,TGTGCCAGCAGCCTACAGGGTGTGGGGAGTACGCAGTATTTT,-,TRBJ2-3,TRBV7-6,-
CATWGTFSQETQYF,TGTGCCACATGGGGAACATTTTCACAAGAGACCCAGTACTTC,few,TRBJ2-5,TRBV7-9,-
CASRNADTQYF,TGCGCCAGCAGAAACGCAGATACGCAGTATTTT,-,TRBJ2-3,TRBV4-1,-
CSVGSPYNEQYF,TGCAGCGTCGGGAGTCCCTACAATGAGCAGTACTTC,-,TRBJ2-7,TRBV29-1,-
CASSAPSEPDTQYF,TGTGCCAGCAGCGCACCTAGTGAACCAGATACGCAGTATTTT,-,TRBJ2-3,TRBV11-2,-
CASSSPARSYNEQFF,TGTGCCAGCAGTTCCCCCGCTAGGTCCTACAATGAGCAGTTCTTC,-,TRBJ2-1,TRBV6-2/TRBV6-3,-
CASSAAAGYEQYF,TGTGCCAGCAGTGCGGCTGCGGGATACGAGCAGTACTTC,-,TRBJ2-7,TRBV25-1,-
CASSLMLPQGSSPLHF,TGTGCCAGCAGTTTAATGTTGCCACAGGGATCTTCACCCCTCCACTTT,-,TRBJ1-6,TRBV12-3/TRBV12-4,-
CASTPGLQANNEQFF,TGTGCCAGCACCCCGGGACTCCAAGCAAACAATGAGCAGTTCTTC,few,TRBJ2-1,TRBV27,-